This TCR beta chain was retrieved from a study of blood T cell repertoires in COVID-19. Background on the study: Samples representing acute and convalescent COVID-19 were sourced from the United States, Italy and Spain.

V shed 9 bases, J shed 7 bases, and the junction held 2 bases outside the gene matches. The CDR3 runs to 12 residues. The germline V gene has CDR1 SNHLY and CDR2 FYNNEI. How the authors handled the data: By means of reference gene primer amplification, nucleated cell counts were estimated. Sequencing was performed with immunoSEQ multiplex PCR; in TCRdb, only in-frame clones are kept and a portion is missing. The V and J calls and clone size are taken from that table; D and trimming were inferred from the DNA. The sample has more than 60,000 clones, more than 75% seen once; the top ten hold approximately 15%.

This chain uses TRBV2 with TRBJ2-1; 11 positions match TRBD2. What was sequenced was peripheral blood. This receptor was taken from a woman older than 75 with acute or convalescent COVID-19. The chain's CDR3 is CASRLAGNEQFF. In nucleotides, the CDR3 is TGTGCCAGTCGACTAGCGGGGAATGAGCAGTTCTTC.